The 10 T cell receptor beta chains below were found in one sample sequenced in a study of cytomegalovirus exposure and HLA in healthy donors (TCRdb year 2017). The library was prepared using the immunoSEQ multiplex PCR assay. The multiplex PCR relied on a mix of 60 forward primers for TCR Vbeta segments and 13 reverse primers for TCR Jbeta segments. TCRdb took this table from immuneACCESS and kept in-frame rearrangements with V and J called. Such tables lack part of the clones; where checked against another copy, unresolved V genes explain under half of the gap, and the rest is unexplained. This sample gives around 190,000 clones in total; around three quarters of them show up just once. The ten biggest clones cover approximately 4% of the sample. Sequenced input: PBMCs. The receptors originated from a woman aged 25 to 45 in good health and CMV-seropositive.

The rearrangement joins TRBV6-5 to TRBJ2-3, with 9 nucleotides matching TRBD2. The germline CDR1 and CDR2 sequences are MNHEY and SVGAGI. The junction had 4 bases not matched to a gene; V was cut back by 4 bases and J by 2 bases. The CDR3 contains 15 residues. The CDR3 bases are TGTGCCAGCAGTTTAGTAGCGGGGGCCACAGATACGCAGTATTTT. It yields the protein CASSLVAGATDTQYF.

The chain uses TRBV4-1 and TRBJ1-4; D gene ambiguous. V was shortened by 4 bases and J by 4 bases, with 13 bases between the two germline ends. The CDR3 spans 15 residues. Germline assignment: CDR1 MGHRA and CDR2 YSYEKL. The chain's CDR3 is CASSPLREVNEKLFF. In DNA, the CDR3 is TGCGCCAGCAGCCCCCTCAGAGAGGTTAATGAAAAACTGTTTTTT.

V is TRBV11-2 and J is TRBJ2-7, with 8 bases identical to TRBD1. Trimming took 0 bases from V and 4 from J; bases not matched to a gene: 5. Germline V CDR1 and CDR2: SGHAT, FQNNGV. The CDR3 is 15 amino acids. CDR3 protein: CASSLDFRGRYEQYF. CDR3 bases: TGTGCCAGCAGCTTAGATTTCAGGGGGCGATACGAGCAGTACTTC.

V is TRBV21-1 and J is TRBJ2-5; TRBD1, the table's D call, lacks a check against the DNA. TRBV21-1 is shown as a pseudogene. The CDR3 length is 16 residues. The CDR3 protein is CASSPKGGQRQETQYF. The CDR3 nucleotides read TGTGCCAGCAGCCCCAAGGGGGGACAGCGTCAAGAGACCCAGTACTTC.

The chain combines TRBV4-3 with TRBJ2-1; D might be TRBD2 (6 bases). Germline CDR1 LGHNA, CDR2 YSLEER. Trimming cost V 0 bases and J 7 bases, with 13 bases left between them. The CDR3 is 15 residues long. The CDR3 DNA sequence: TGCGCCAGCAGCCAAGACCGGACTATAGGAAATGAGCAGTTCTTC. It is translated as CASSQDRTIGNEQFF.

The chain uses TRBV19 and TRBJ1-1; 10 bases map to TRBD1. J gave up 7 bases and V 8 bases, and 4 bases lay outside the gene matches. CDR3 length: 12 amino acids. Per germline, CDR1 LNHDA and CDR2 SQIVND (reference sequence). The CDR3 nucleotides read TGTGCCAGTGAGGGACAGGGGATTGAAGCTTTCTTT. Protein sequence: CASEGQGIEAFF.

The chain employs TRBV19 and TRBJ1-5; D is uncertain. Per germline, CDR1 LNHDA and CDR2 SQIVND (reference sequence). Trimming shortened V by 6 bases and J by 0 bases, and 12 bases separated the two germline ends. CDR3 size: 15 residues. The CDR3 is CASRTVTNSNQPQHF. CDR3 nucleotides: TGTGCCAGTAGAACAGTCACGAATAGCAATCAGCCCCAGCATTTT.

The gene calls are TRBV7-9 and TRBJ2-3, with TRBD1 matching 7 bases. CDR3 size: 15 residues. The V and J ends lost 5 bases and 1 base, in that order; junction bases with no gene match: 6. Germline assignment: CDR1 SEHNR and CDR2 FQNEAQ (reference sequence). Here the CDR3 reads CASSLSGTGTDTQYF. CDR3 bases: TGTGCCAGCAGCCTTTCCGGGACAGGCACAGATACGCAGTATTTT.

This chain joins TRBV5-6 and TRBJ2-7, with unresolved D. The CDR3 covers 14 residues. Trimming removed 2 bases from V and 4 bases from J, with 13 bases in between. Germline-derived CDR1 and CDR2 are SGHDT and YYEEEE. This CDR3 reads CASSFPGSDYEQYF. The CDR3 bases are TGTGCCAGCAGCTTCCCCGGCAGCGATTACGAGCAGTACTTC.

The rearrangement links TRBV5-1 to TRBJ1-6; TRBD1 matches 8 bases. V shed 3 bases, J shed 11 bases, and the junction held 19 bases outside the gene matches. Germline V gene sequence: CDR1 SGHRS, CDR2 YFSETQ. This CDR3 has 18 residues. This chain's CDR3 is CASSSIPADRGFTAPLHF. CDR3 DNA sequence: TGCGCCAGCAGCTCCATACCGGCCGACAGGGGTTTTACGGCACCCCTCCACTTT.